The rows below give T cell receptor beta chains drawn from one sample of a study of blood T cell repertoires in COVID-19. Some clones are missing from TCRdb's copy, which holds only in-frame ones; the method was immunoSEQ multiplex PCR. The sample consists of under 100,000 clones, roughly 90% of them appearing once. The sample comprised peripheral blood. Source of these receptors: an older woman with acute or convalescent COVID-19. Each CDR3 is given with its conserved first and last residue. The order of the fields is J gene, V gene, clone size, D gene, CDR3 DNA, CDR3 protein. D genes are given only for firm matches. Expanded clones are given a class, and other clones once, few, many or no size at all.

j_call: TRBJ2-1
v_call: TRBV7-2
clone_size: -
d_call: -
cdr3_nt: TGTGCCAGCAGCTTCTACGGGGCCTACAATGAGCAGTTCTTC
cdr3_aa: CASSFYGAYNEQFF

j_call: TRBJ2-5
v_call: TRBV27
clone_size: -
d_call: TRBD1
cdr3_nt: TGTGCCAGCAGGCCGGGACAGGGGGCGCGAGAGACCCAGTACTTC
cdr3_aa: CASRPGQGARETQYF

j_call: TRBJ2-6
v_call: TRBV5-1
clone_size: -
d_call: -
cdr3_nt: TGCGCCAGCAGCTTGGCCGGTGGGGGCGCGTCTGGGGCCAACGTCCTGACTTTC
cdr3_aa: CASSLAGGGASGANVLTF

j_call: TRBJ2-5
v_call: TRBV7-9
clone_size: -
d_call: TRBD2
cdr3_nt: TGTGCCAGCAGTACGGGAGGGACGAAGACCCAGTACTTC
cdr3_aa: CASSTGGTKTQYF

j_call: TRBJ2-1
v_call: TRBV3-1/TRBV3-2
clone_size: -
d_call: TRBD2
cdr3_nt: TGTGCCAGCAGCCATTATTCCGGTAGCGGGCGAGGTGAGCAGTTCTTC
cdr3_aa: CASSHYSGSGRGEQFF

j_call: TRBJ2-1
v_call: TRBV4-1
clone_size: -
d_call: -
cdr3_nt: TGCGCCAGCAGCCAATTGACAGCATACAATGAGCAGTTCTTC
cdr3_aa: CASSQLTAYNEQFF

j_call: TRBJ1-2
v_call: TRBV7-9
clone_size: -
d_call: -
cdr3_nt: TGTGCCAGCAGCTTAACAGATAATGGCTACACCTTC
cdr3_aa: CASSLTDNGYTF

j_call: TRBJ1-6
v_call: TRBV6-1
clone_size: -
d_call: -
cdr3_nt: TGTGCCAGCAGTGAACTCGACAGAAATTCACCCCTCCACTTT
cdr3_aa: CASSELDRNSPLHF

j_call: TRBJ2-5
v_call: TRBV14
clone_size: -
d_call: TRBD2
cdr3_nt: TGTGCCAGCAGCCAAGGCGGCCTAGCGGGAGGTGCGGGAGAGACCCAGTACTTC
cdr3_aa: CASSQGGLAGGAGETQYF

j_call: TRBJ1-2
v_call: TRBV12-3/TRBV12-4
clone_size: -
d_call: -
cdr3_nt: TGTGCCAGCAGTTTACGGAACTATGGCTACACCTTC
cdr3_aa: CASSLRNYGYTF

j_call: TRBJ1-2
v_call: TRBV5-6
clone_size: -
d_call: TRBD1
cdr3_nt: TGTGCCAGCAGCCCACCTAGGGGGCCTTTGTATGGCTACACCTTC
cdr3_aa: CASSPPRGPLYGYTF

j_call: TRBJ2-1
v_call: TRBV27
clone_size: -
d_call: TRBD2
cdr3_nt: TGTGCCAGCAGTTTTTGGTCAGGGACTAACAATGAGCAGTTCTTC
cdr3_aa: CASSFWSGTNNEQFF

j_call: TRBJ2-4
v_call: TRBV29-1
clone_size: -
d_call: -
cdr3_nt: TGCAGCGTTGTGGGTCAGGGAAACATTCAGTACTTC
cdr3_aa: CSVVGQGNIQYF

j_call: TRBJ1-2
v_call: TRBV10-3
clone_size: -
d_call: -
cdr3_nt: TGTGCCATCAGTGATGGTCCCAGCACAGGTTATGGCTACACCTTC
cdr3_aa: CAISDGPSTGYGYTF

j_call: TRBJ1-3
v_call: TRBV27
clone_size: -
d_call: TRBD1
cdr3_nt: TGTGCCAGCAGTCGGACAGGGGACTCTGGAAACACCATATATTTT
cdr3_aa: CASSRTGDSGNTIYF

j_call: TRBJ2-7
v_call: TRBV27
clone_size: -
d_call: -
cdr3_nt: TGTGCCAGCAGTTTTGCGGGGCCATCCTACGAGCAGTACTTC
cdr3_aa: CASSFAGPSYEQYF

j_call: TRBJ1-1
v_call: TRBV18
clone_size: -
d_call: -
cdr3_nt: TGTGCCAGCTCACCCCTTCAGGGCAATGAAGCTTTCTTT
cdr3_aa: CASSPLQGNEAFF

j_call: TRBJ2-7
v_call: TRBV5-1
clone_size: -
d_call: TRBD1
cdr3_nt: TGCGCCAGCAGCACGGGGTATGGGACAGGGGGCGACGAGCAGTACTTC
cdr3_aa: CASSTGYGTGGDEQYF

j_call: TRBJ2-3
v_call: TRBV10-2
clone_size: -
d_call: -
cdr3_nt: TGCGCCAGCAGTGAGTCGCTGGCGGCAGATACGCAGTATTTT
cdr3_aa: CASSESLAADTQYF

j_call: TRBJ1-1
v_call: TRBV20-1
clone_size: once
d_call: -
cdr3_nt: TGCAGTGCCGGGACACCGAAAGCTTTCTTT
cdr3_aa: CSAGTPKAFF

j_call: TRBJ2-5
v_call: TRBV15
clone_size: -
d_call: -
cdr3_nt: TGTGCCACCAGCAGAGGGCCAGAAGAGACCCAGTACTTC
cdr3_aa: CATSRGPEETQYF

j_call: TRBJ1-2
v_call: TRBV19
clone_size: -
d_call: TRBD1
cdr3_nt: TGTGCCAGTAGCACAGGGGGCCGTGGCTACACCTTC
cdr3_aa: CASSTGGRGYTF

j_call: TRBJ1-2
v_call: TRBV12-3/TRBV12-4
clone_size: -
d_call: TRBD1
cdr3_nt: TGTGCCAGCAGTCCGCAGGGGGTCGCTGGCTACACCTTC
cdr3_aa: CASSPQGVAGYTF

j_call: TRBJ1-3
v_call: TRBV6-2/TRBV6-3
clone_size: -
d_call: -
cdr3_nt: TGTGCCAGCAGCCCGTCTGTCGTCGGAAACACCATATATTTT
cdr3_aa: CASSPSVVGNTIYF

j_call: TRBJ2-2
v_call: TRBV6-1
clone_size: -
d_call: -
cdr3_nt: TGTGCCAGCAGTGAACCCACGGGTACGAACACCGGGGAGCTGTTTTTT
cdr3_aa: CASSEPTGTNTGELFF

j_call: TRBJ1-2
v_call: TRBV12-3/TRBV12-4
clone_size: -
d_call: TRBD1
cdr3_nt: TGTGCCAGCAGTTTCGGACAGGGGGCTGGCTACACCTTC
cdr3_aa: CASSFGQGAGYTF

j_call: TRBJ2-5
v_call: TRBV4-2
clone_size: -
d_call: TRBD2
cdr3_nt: TGTGCCAGCAGCCCCCGTAGCGGGAACCAAGAGACCCAGTACTTC
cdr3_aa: CASSPRSGNQETQYF

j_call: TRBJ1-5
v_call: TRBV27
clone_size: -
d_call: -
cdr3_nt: TGTGCCAGCAAAACTACAGGGCGGACTCAGCCCCAGCATTTT
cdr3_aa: CASKTTGRTQPQHF

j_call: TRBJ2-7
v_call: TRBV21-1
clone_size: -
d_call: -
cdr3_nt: TGTGCCAGCAGCAAAGGCCTAGCGGGGCCCGCCTCCAACGAGCAGTACTTC
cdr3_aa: CASSKGLAGPASNEQYF

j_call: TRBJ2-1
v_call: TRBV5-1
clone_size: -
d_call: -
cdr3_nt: TGCGCCAGCAGCTTTTTCGGGAGCGCGCACAATGAGCAGTTCTTC
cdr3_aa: CASSFFGSAHNEQFF

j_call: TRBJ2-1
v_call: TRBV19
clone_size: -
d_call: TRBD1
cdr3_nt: TGTGCCAGTAGTATTCTGGGACAGAGCTCCTACAATGAGCAGTTCTTC
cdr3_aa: CASSILGQSSYNEQFF

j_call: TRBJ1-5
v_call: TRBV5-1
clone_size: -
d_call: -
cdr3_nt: TGCGCCAGCAGCTTGGACGGGGAGGGCCAGCCCCAGCATTTT
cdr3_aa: CASSLDGEGQPQHF

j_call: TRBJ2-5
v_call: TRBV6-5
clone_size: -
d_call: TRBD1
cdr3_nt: TGTGCCAGCAGTTACTCCCAGACAGGGCAAGAGACCCAGTACTTC
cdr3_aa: CASSYSQTGQETQYF

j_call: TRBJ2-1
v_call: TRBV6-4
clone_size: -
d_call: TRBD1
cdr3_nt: TGTGCCAGCAGTGATGGACAGGCTTGGAGCAATGAGCAGTTCTTC
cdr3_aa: CASSDGQAWSNEQFF

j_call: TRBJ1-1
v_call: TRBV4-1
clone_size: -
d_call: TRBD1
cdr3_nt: TGCGCCAGCAGCCCCCTCGGGGACAGACTTGAAGCTTTCTTT
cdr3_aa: CASSPLGDRLEAFF

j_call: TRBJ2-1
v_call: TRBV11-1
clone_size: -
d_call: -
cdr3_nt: TGTGCCAGCAGCCCCTTGGACAGAGACAATGAGCAGTTCTTC
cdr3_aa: CASSPLDRDNEQFF

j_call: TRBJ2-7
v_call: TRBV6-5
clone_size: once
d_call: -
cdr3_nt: TGTGCCAGCAGCCGGTCCTACGAGCAGTACTTC
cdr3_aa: CASSRSYEQYF

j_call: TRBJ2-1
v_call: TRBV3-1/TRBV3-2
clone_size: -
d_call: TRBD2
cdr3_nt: TGTGCCAGCAGCCGCTCCACCGGGCCTAGCGGAAGCAATGAGCAGTTCTTC
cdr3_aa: CASSRSTGPSGSNEQFF

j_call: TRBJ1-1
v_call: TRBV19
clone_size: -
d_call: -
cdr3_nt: TGTGCCAGTTGCTTCTCCGGCCAGGCCGTTACTGAAGCTTTCTTT
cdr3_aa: CASCFSGQAVTEAFF

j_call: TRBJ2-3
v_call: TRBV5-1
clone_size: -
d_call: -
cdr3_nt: TGCGCCAGCAGCTTGGGTGAGGTTTTGCAGGGGTACACAGATACGCAGTATTTT
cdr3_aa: CASSLGEVLQGYTDTQYF

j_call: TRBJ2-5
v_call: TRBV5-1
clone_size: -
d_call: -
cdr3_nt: TGCGCCAGCAGCCCTCCTACGACAGGCCAGGTTTTCAAAGAGACCCAGTACTTC
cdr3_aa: CASSPPTTGQVFKETQYF

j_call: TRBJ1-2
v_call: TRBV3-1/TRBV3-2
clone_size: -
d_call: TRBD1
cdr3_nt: TGTGCCAGCAGCCAAGGTTTGGGACAGGGATACTATGGCTACACCTTC
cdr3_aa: CASSQGLGQGYYGYTF

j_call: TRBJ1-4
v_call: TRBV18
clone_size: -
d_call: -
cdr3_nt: TGTGCCAGCTCACCAATACAGGGTGCAACTAATGAAAAACTGTTTTTT
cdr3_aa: CASSPIQGATNEKLFF

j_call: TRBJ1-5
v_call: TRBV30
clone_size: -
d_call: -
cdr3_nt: TGTGCCTGGAGTGGACGGGAGAATCAGCCCCAGCATTTT
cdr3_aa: CAWSGRENQPQHF

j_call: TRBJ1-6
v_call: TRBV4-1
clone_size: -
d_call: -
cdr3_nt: TGCGCCAGCAGCCAAGAGCGACAGTCGGGCTCACCCCTCCACTTT
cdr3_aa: CASSQERQSGSPLHF

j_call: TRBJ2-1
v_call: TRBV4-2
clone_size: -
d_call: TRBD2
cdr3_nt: TGTGCCAGCAGCCCACGGACTAGAGGAGTCTCCTACAATGAGCAGTTCTTC
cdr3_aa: CASSPRTRGVSYNEQFF

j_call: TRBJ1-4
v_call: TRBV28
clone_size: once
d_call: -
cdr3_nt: TGTGCCAGCAGTTTACCCGGGACACTTAATGAAAAACTGTTTTTT
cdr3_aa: CASSLPGTLNEKLFF

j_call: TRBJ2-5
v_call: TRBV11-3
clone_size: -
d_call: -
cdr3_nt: TGTGCCAGCAGCTCGAGGGGTAGCTCCGACAGGGAGACCCAGTACTTC
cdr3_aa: CASSSRGSSDRETQYF

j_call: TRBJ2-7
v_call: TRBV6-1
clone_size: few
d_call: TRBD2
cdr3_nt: TGTGCCAGCAGTGAGAGACTAGCGGGAGGATCCTACGAGCAGTACTTC
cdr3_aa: CASSERLAGGSYEQYF

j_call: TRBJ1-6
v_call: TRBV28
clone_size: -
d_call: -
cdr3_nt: TGTGCCAGCAGTCCGACAACTGGTATCTCCTATAATTCACCCCTCCACTTT
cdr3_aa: CASSPTTGISYNSPLHF

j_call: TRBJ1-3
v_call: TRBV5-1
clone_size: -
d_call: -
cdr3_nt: TGCGCCAGCAGCCGCCCGGGCCCCGTAGACAGTGGAAACACCATATATTTT
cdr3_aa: CASSRPGPVDSGNTIYF

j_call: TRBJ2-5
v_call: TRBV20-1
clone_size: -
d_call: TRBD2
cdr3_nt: TGCAGTGCCAGTCGAGGAGGCGGGGGGACGCAAGAGACCCAGTACTTC
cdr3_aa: CSASRGGGGTQETQYF